This record covers a single T cell receptor beta chain. Its antigen is not identified. Sequenced by immunoSEQ multiplex PCR; TCRdb stores in-frame clones only, minus some. The table records about 550,000 clones, less than 97% of them present only once. These data belong to a study of shared clonotypes between healthy human individuals. Study as a whole: The study used three CD4 naive, three CD4 memory, two CD8 naive and one CD8 memory plate per donor.

As defined, naive CD8 cells were CD45RO-negative and positively selected for CCR7, with terminally differentiated effector memory CD45RA+ cells excluded. Study outcomes and limitations: Estimated richness was generally greater in naive than memory subsets.

This receptor was obtained from a woman in her twenties or thirties in good health. The sequencing input was naive CD8+ T cells sorted from blood.

CDR3 nucleotides: TGTGCCAGCAGGAGGATAATCAGTGAGGGTGAGCAGTTCTTC. This translates into CASRRIISEGEQFF. V gene TRBV28 combines with J gene TRBJ2-1; D is perhaps TRBD2 (5 bases). Trimming pared 6 bases from V and 9 bases from J, leaving 18 bases between. The CDR3 consists of 14 residues. CDR1 MDHEN and CDR2 SYDVKM come from the germline V gene.